This T cell receptor beta chain was identified in a study of cytomegalovirus exposure and HLA in healthy donors. In its sample, this clone was seen a few times. Antigen: not known. The PCR was carried out with 60 Vbeta primers and 13 Jbeta primers. Assay used: immunoSEQ multiplex PCR; TCRdb lists only in-frame clones, some missing. Of 35,000 to 50,000 clones listed, roughly 64% are singletons. Study outcomes and limitations: Despite most TCR sequences being rare, some public TCRs occurred in many donors.

Germline V gene lookup returns CDR1 MDHEN and CDR2 SYDVKM. This CDR3 spans 16 amino acids. V shed 7 bases and J shed 0 bases, with 16 bases lying between them. The chain employs TRBV28 and TRBJ1-5; possible D gene TRBD1, 6 bases. This clonotype was sampled from a man aged 55 to 70 in good health and CMV-seropositive. Sequenced sample: PBMCs. The CDR3 DNA is TGTGCCAGCAAAGAATTAAGGACAGCTAGCAATCAGCCCCAGCATTTT. Its protein product is CASKELRTASNQPQHF.